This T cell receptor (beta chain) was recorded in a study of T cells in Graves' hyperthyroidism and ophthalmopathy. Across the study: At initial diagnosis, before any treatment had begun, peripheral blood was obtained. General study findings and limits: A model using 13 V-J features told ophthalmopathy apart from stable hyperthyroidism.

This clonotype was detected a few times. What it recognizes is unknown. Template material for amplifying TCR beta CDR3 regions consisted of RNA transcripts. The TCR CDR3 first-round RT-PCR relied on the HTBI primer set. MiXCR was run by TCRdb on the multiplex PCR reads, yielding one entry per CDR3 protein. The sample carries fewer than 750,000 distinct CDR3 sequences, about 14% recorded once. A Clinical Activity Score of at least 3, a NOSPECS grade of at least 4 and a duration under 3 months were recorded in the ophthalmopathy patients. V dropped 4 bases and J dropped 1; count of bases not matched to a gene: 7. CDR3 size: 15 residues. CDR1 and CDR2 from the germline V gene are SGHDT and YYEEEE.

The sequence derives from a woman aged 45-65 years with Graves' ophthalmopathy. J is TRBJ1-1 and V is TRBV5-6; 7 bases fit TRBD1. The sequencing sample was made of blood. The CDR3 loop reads CASSEGGAANTEAFF. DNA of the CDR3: TGTGCCAGCAGCGAAGGGGGCGCGGCGAACACTGAAGCTTTCTTT.